Listed below are T cell receptor beta chains from one sample, sequenced in a study of CD8+ T cells in alopecia areata. The assay was immunoSEQ multiplex PCR, and TCRdb's table has in-frame clones only and misses some. The repertoire holds fewer than 350,000 clones, with 58% as singletons. This sample comprised CD4+ T cells sorted from blood, obtained at week 24, from a patient treated with tofacitinib. These receptors were obtained from a human donor with alopecia areata. CDR3s include the opening cysteine and the closing phenylalanine or tryptophan. The D gene is left open where the match is weak. Expanded clones get a size class; other rows say once, few or many, or leave the size out.

clone_size	v_call	j_call	d_call	cdr3_nt	cdr3_aa
-	TRBV2	TRBJ1-2	-	TGTGCCAGCAGTGAGAACAGGAACTATGGCTACACCTTC	CASSENRNYGYTF
-	TRBV5-4	TRBJ2-5	-	TGTGCCAGCAATCTAAGAGGGGTGGAGACCCAGTACTTC	CASNLRGVETQYF
-	TRBV7-9	TRBJ2-1	-	TGTGCCAGCAGCTACCAGGGCTCCTACAATGAGCAGTTCTTC	CASSYQGSYNEQFF
-	TRBV6-5	TRBJ2-3	-	TGTGCCAGCAGTTACGGTATGACAGATACGCAGTATTTT	CASSYGMTDTQYF
-	TRBV13	TRBJ2-5	TRBD1	TGTGCCAGCAGCTGGGAGTCTGGGACAGGCTCGCCCCAGTACTTC	CASSWESGTGSPQYF
-	TRBV23-1	TRBJ1-2	-	TGCGCCAGCAGTCAGCCACAGGGTAGGTATGGCTACACCTTC	CASSQPQGRYGYTF
-	TRBV18	TRBJ1-2	-	TGTGCCAGCTCACCAGTACTCATTGAAGGAGTTGCCTATGGCTACACCTTC	CASSPVLIEGVAYGYTF
-	TRBV5-1	TRBJ2-7	-	TGCGCCAGCAGCCACCCCCCGTTGGAGCAGTACTTC	CASSHPPLEQYF
few	TRBV2	TRBJ2-5	-	TGTGCCAGCAGTGAGACTGTGAGGCAAGAGACCCAGTACTTC	CASSETVRQETQYF
-	TRBV2	TRBJ1-1	-	TGTGCCAGCAGCGTACCCAAGACAGGAGGGAACACTGAAGCTTTCTTT	CASSVPKTGGNTEAFF
few	TRBV5-4	TRBJ2-5	-	TGTGCCAGCAGCCTCGGGACGGTGTACCAAGAGACCCAGTACTTC	CASSLGTVYQETQYF
-	TRBV4-1	TRBJ2-7	TRBD2	TGCGCCAGCTCGCCGGGACTAGCGGGGCGCGAGCAGTACTTC	CASSPGLAGREQYF
-	TRBV28	TRBJ1-5	-	TGTGCCAGCAGTTCGACAGTGCATAGCAATCAGCCCCAGCATTTT	CASSSTVHSNQPQHF
-	TRBV6-5	TRBJ2-7	-	TGTGCCAGCAGTTACGGGCCCTCCTACGAGCAGTACTTC	CASSYGPSYEQYF
-	TRBV5-1	TRBJ2-3	TRBD2	TGCGCCAGCAGCACCGCTTCCCTACTAGCGGGGGAAGATACGCAGTATTTT	CASSTASLLAGEDTQYF
-	TRBV27	TRBJ1-1	-	TGTGCCAGCAGTTTACAGGGAGGCACTGAAGCTTTCTTT	CASSLQGGTEAFF
-	TRBV6-1	TRBJ1-1	-	TGTGCCAGCAGTTGGGGCCTGGAGGCTTTCTTT	CASSWGLEAFF
-	TRBV2	TRBJ2-1	-	TGTGCCGGGCGGGGCCCTAGAGATGAGCAGTTCTTC	CAGRGPRDEQFF
-	TRBV5-1	TRBJ2-7	-	TGCGCCAGCAGCTTGGCCACAGGGATTGGGTCCTACGAGCAGTACTTC	CASSLATGIGSYEQYF
-	TRBV9	TRBJ1-2	-	TGTGCCAGCAGCGTAGGCCTACAGGAGGGTGGCTACACCTTC	CASSVGLQEGGYTF
-	TRBV28	TRBJ2-7	TRBD1	TGTGCCAGCAGTCGGACAGGGGGCCTAGGCGAGCAGTACTTC	CASSRTGGLGEQYF
few	TRBV4-2	TRBJ2-5	-	TGTGCCAGCAGCCAAGATAGGACGGAGAGAGCCGCAGAGACCCAGTACTTC	CASSQDRTERAAETQYF
few	TRBV19	TRBJ1-2	TRBD1	TGTGCCAGTAGCCCGACAGGGGGCAATGGCTACACCTTC	CASSPTGGNGYTF
few	TRBV7-2	TRBJ1-3	-	TGTGCCAGCAGACCCAGCCAAGGGGCTGGAAACACCATATATTTT	CASRPSQGAGNTIYF
-	TRBV30	TRBJ2-7	TRBD1	TGTGACAACAGGGGTTTAAGCTCCTACGAGCAGTACTTC	CDNRGLSSYEQYF
-	TRBV19	TRBJ1-1	-	TGTGCCAGTAGGGGGACGGAACTGAACACTGAAGCTTTCTTT	CASRGTELNTEAFF
-	TRBV6-1	TRBJ2-7	TRBD1	TGTGCCAGCAGTGAAACAGGGGGCCTCGAGCAGTACTTC	CASSETGGLEQYF
-	TRBV11-2	TRBJ2-3	-	TGTGCCAGCAGCTGGGGAAGGACGAATACGCAGTATTTT	CASSWGRTNTQYF
-	TRBV15	TRBJ2-7	TRBD1	TGTGCCACCAGCAGAGAGGCAGGGGGCTACGAGCAGTACTTC	CATSREAGGYEQYF
-	TRBV7-9	TRBJ1-5	-	TGTGCCAGCAGCCCTTTAGGTGCCCGGGAGTCGGATTTT	CASSPLGARESDF
few	TRBV19	TRBJ2-2	-	TGTGCCAGTAGTATAGTGAAGGGGTCCGGGGAGCTGTTTTTT	CASSIVKGSGELFF
-	TRBV27	TRBJ1-6	TRBD1	TGTGCCAGCAGCCGACAGGGAGGAAATTCACCCCTCCACTTT	CASSRQGGNSPLHF
-	TRBV7-9	TRBJ2-5	-	TGTGCCAGCGATGGGGGGGCAAGGAAAGAGACCCAGTACTTC	CASDGGARKETQYF
-	TRBV7-9	TRBJ1-1	TRBD1	TGTGCCAGCAGCCCGGGACAGGGGTACACTGAAGCTTTCTTT	CASSPGQGYTEAFF
-	TRBV19	TRBJ2-3	-	TGTGCCAGTAGTATAACGGCTTCGATAGATACGCAGTATTTT	CASSITASIDTQYF
-	TRBV7-9	TRBJ2-3	-	TGTGCCAGCAGCCAAGGGTTTGGTACGCAGTATTTT	CASSQGFGTQYF
-	TRBV6-1	TRBJ1-2	-	TGTGCCAGCAGTGACTACAGCAGAGGCTACACCTTC	CASSDYSRGYTF
few	TRBV27	TRBJ2-2	-	TGTGCCAGCAGTTTACGGACCGGGGAGCTGTTTTTT	CASSLRTGELFF
once	TRBV30	TRBJ2-1	-	TGTGCCTGGAGTCTCACGGGCCGAAGAACCTACAATGAGCAGTTCTTC	CAWSLTGRRTYNEQFF
-	TRBV5-6	TRBJ2-5	-	TGTGCCAGCCACCGCAGGGAGACCCAGTACTTC	CASHRRETQYF
-	TRBV9	TRBJ2-7	-	TGTGCCAGCAGCGCCACACCGGGACAATACGAGCAGTACTTC	CASSATPGQYEQYF
few	TRBV18	TRBJ1-1	-	TGTGCCAGCTCACCCTCAGGGTCGGACACTGAAGCTTTCTTT	CASSPSGSDTEAFF
-	TRBV11-2	TRBJ2-7	-	TGTGCCAGCAGCTCCCGCAAGACAGCCTCCTACGAGCAGTACTTC	CASSSRKTASYEQYF
-	TRBV4-2	TRBJ2-3	-	TGTGCCAGCAGCCCGAGTGTAGGGGACGCGCAGTATTTT	CASSPSVGDAQYF
-	TRBV4-2	TRBJ2-7	-	TGTGCCAGCAGCCAAGATCGACAGATTTTCTACGAGCAGTACTTC	CASSQDRQIFYEQYF
once	TRBV5-4	TRBJ2-3	TRBD2	TGTGCCAGCAGCCTCGGTGGGCAGCTAGCGGGCACAGATACGCAGTATTTT	CASSLGGQLAGTDTQYF
-	TRBV5-6	TRBJ1-5	-	TGTGCCAGCAGCTTGATGAGGGGCAATCAGCCCCAGCATTTT	CASSLMRGNQPQHF
-	TRBV5-6	TRBJ2-4	-	TGTGCCAGCAGCTTGGGGACAGAAAGAAACATTCAGTACTTC	CASSLGTERNIQYF
few	TRBV4-3	TRBJ2-5	TRBD2	TGCGCCAGCAGCCAAGTACTAGCGCAAGAGACCCAGTACTTC	CASSQVLAQETQYF
-	TRBV21-1	TRBJ1-2	-	TGTGCCAGCAGCTCGGCGAAGTATGGCTACACCTTC	CASSSAKYGYTF
-	TRBV4-3	TRBJ2-1	TRBD2	TGCGCCAGCAGCCAAGGGGGGGGTCCCTACGACAATGAGCAGTTCTTC	CASSQGGGPYDNEQFF
-	TRBV4-1	TRBJ1-2	TRBD1	TGCGCCAGCAGCCGCGACAGGGGGCTGTATGGCTACACCTTC	CASSRDRGLYGYTF
-	TRBV7-2	TRBJ1-1	-	TGTGCCAGCAGCGATTGGACAGCACGCCAAGCTTTCTTT	CASSDWTARQAFF
-	TRBV4-1	TRBJ1-6	TRBD1	TGCGCCAGCAGCCAACCCTATCGACAGGGATATAATTCACCCCTCCACTTT	CASSQPYRQGYNSPLHF
-	TRBV4-1	TRBJ1-5	-	TGCGCCAGCAGCCAAGTAGGGCAGGGCGGCAATCAGCCCCAGCATTTT	CASSQVGQGGNQPQHF
few	TRBV7-3	TRBJ1-1	-	TGTGCCAGCAGCGAGGGACCGCTGAACACTGAAGCTTTCTTT	CASSEGPLNTEAFF
once	TRBV5-1	TRBJ1-1	-	TGCGCCAGCAGCTCGAATCAGGTTATGAACACTGAAGCTTTCTTT	CASSSNQVMNTEAFF
-	TRBV7-6	TRBJ2-2	TRBD1	TGTGCCAGCAGCTCACTGGACAGGGGCAACACCGGGGAGCTGTTTTTT	CASSSLDRGNTGELFF
-	TRBV19	TRBJ1-2	-	TGTGCCAGTAGCGAAGACCGTTACTATGGCTACACCTTC	CASSEDRYYGYTF
-	TRBV6-6	TRBJ2-7	-	TGTGCCAGCACCCGCGGGGCAGGGATCTACGAGCAGTACTTC	CASTRGAGIYEQYF